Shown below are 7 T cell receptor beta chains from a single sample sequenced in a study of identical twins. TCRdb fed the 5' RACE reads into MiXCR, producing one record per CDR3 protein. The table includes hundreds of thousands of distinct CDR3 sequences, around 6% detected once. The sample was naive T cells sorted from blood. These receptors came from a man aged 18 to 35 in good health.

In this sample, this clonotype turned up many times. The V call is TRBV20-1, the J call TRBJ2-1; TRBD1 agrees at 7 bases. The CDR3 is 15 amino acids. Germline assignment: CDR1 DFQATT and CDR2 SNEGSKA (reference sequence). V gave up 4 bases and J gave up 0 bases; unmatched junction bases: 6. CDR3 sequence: CSAKQGVSSYNEQFF. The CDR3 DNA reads TGCAGTGCTAAGCAGGGGGTGAGCTCCTACAATGAGCAGTTCTTC.

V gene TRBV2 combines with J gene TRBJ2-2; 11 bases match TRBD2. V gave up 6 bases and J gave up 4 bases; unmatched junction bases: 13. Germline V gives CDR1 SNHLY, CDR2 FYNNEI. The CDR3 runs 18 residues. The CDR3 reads CASRAGLAGVLSTGELFF. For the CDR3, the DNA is TGTGCCAGCAGGGCCGGACTAGCGGGCGTCCTAAGCACCGGGGAGCTGTTTTTT.

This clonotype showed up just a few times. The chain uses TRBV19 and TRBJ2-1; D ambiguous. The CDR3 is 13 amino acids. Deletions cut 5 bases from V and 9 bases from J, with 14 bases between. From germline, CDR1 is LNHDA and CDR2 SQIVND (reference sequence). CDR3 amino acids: CASSPLGLVEQFF. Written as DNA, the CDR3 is TGTGCCAGTAGTCCCCTCGGTCTTGTTGAGCAGTTCTTC.

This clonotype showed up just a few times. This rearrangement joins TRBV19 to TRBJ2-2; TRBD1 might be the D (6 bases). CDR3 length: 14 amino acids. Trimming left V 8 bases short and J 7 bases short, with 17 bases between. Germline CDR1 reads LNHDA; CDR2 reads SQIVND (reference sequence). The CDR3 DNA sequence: TGTGCCAGTCTAAAACAGGGACGGATCGGGGAGCTGTTTTTT. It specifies CASLKQGRIGELFF.

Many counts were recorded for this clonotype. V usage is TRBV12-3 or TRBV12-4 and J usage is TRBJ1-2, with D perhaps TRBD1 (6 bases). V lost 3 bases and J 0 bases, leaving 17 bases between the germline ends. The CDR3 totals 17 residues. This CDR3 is CASSFGQQGFSNYGYTF. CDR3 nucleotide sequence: TGTGCCAGCAGTTTTGGTCAACAGGGCTTCTCTAACTATGGCTACACCTTC.

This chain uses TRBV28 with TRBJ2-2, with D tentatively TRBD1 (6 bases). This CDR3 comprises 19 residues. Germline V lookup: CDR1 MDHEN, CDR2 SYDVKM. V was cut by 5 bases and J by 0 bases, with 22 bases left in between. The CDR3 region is CASSILYDRSTANTGELFF. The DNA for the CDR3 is TGTGCCAGCAGTATACTATACGACAGGTCTACGGCGAACACCGGGGAGCTGTTTTTT.

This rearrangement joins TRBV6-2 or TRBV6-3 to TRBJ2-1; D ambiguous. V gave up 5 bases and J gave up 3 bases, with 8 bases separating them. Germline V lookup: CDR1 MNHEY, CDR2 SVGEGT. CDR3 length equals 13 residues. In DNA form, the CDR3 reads TGTGCCAGCAGTAACAGAGTCTACAATGAGCAGTTCTTC. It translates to CASSNRVYNEQFF.